Following are 9 T cell receptor beta chains from one sample sequenced in a study of neoadjuvant nivolumab and ipilimumab in lung cancer. Here immunoSEQ multiplex PCR was the method, and the copy in TCRdb shows in-frame clones only, minus some. The sample lists 25,000 to 30,000 clones; 76% were seen once. Sequencing used tumor tissue, obtained after neoadjuvant nivolumab, alone or with ipilimumab, at or shortly before surgery. These receptors all come from an adult with non-small cell lung cancer.

The chain couples TRBV29-1 to TRBJ1-5, with 7 bases identical to TRBD1. Trimming cost V 6 bases and J 7 bases; bases outside gene matches: 9. The CDR3 sequence is 13 residues long. CDR1 is SQVTM and CDR2 is ANQGSEA in the germline V gene. The CDR3 nucleotides read TGCAGCGTCAACGACAGGGTGGGACAGCCCCAGCATTTT. Translated: CSVNDRVGQPQHF. Combining the CDR3 with reference TRBV29-1 and TRBJ1-5 gives the whole variable domain SAVISQKPSRDICQRGTSLTIQCQVDSQVTMMFWYRQQPGQSLTLIATANQGSEATYESGFVIDKFPISRPNLTFSTLTVSNMSPEDSSIYLCSVNDRVGQPQHFGDGTRLSIL.

The rearrangement uses TRBV28 and TRBJ2-2; no clear D. The germline V gene encodes CDR1 MDHEN and CDR2 SYDVKM. With 1 base removed from V and 5 bases from J, the gap between germline ends came to 11 bases. The CDR3 length is 15 residues. This CDR3 is CASSLSTVRTGELFF. CDR3 DNA: TGTGCCAGCAGTTTATCGACGGTGAGAACCGGGGAGCTGTTTTTT.

The V gene is TRBV5-6, the J gene TRBJ2-5; 10 nucleotides align to TRBD2. From germline, CDR1 is SGHDT and CDR2 YYEEEE. The ends lost 3 bases at V and 2 bases at J; junction bases unmatched: 1. CDR3 length equals 14 residues. As DNA, the CDR3 is TGTGCCAGCAGCTGGACTAGCGGTCAAGAGACCCAGTACTTC. This translates into CASSWTSGQETQYF.

This chain connects TRBV5-1 to TRBJ1-1, with a possible D match to TRBD1 (5 bases). V was cut by 0 bases and J by 1 base, with 10 bases left in between. This CDR3 has 15 residues. From germline, CDR1 is SGHRS and CDR2 YFSETQ. The CDR3 nucleotides are TGCGCCAGCAGCTTGGTGCGGGGCGCGAACACTGAAGCTTTCTTT. This gives the protein CASSLVRGANTEAFF.

The rearrangement uses TRBV11-2 and TRBJ2-7; perhaps TRBD1 as D (5 bases). V was clipped by 5 bases and J by 7 bases, with 18 bases between them. Germline V lookup: CDR1 SGHAT, CDR2 FQNNGV. The CDR3 is made up of 14 amino acids. This CDR3 is CASSPHVGKGEQYF. In DNA form, the CDR3 reads TGTGCCAGCAGCCCCCACGTGGGTAAGGGGGAGCAGTACTTC.

The V call is TRBV7-9, the J call TRBJ2-7; a weak D match, TRBD1 (6 bases). CDR1 and CDR2 from the germline V gene are SEHNR and FQNEAQ (reference sequence). The V end lost 3 bases, the J end lost 6 bases, and 18 bases lay between the germline ends. The CDR3 covers 15 residues. As DNA, the CDR3 is TGTGCCAGCAGCTTCCCGACAGGTGGAATAATCGAGCAGTACTTC. It yields the protein CASSFPTGGIIEQYF.

This clone was detected only a few times. This rearrangement joins TRBV5-1 to TRBJ1-2; 11 bases map to TRBD1. The V gene end was trimmed by 4 bases and the J gene end by 4 bases; junction bases not matched to a gene: 3. The CDR3 is 14 residues long. Looked up from germline, CDR1 is SGHRS and CDR2 is YFSETQ. The CDR3 sequence: CASSDGTGGYGYTF. Here the CDR3 DNA reads TGCGCCAGCAGCGACGGGACAGGGGGCTATGGCTACACCTTC.

This rearrangement joins TRBV9 to TRBJ1-1; D is ambiguous. CDR1 and CDR2 (germline): SGDLS, YYNGEE. With 1 base removed from V and 1 base from J, the gap between germline ends came to 17 bases. This CDR3 is built from 17 residues. CDR3 region: CASSVNLRMTQNTEAFF. The CDR3 DNA reads as TGTGCCAGCAGCGTAAACCTGAGGATGACCCAGAACACTGAAGCTTTCTTT.

The chain couples TRBV6-1 to TRBJ2-7; 7 bases fit TRBD1. This CDR3 spans 14 amino acids. V shed 4 bases, J shed 0 bases, and the junction held 3 bases outside the gene matches. CDR1 and CDR2 (germline): MNHNS, SASEGT. The CDR3 loop reads CASSAWDSSYEQYF. The CDR3 DNA reads as TGTGCCAGCAGTGCCTGGGACAGCTCCTACGAGCAGTACTTC.